This TCR beta chain was sequenced in a study of identical twins. There are 15 residues in the CDR3. CDR1 MNHEY and CDR2 SVGAGI come from the germline V gene. V lost 2 bases to trimming and J lost 9 bases; unmatched junction nucleotides: 5. Each CDR3 protein is one row after TCRdb ran MiXCR on the 5' RACE reads. The sample includes about 700,000 distinct CDR3 sequences, around 6% of them seen just once. This clonotype was seen only a few times. Sequencing was carried out using naive T cells sorted from blood. The V and J genes are TRBV6-5 and TRBJ2-1, with 12 nucleotides matching TRBD2. The receptor's source is a man between 18 and 29 years old in good health. CDR3 bases: TGTGCCAGCAGTTACCGGACTAGCGGGACGAGTGAGCAGTTCTTC. This codes for CASSYRTSGTSEQFF.